This is a list of T cell receptor beta chains from one sample in a study of blood T cell repertoires in COVID-19. Profiling relied on immunoSEQ multiplex PCR, and the TCRdb table lists in-frame clones only, not all of them. The table lists roughly 330,000 clones, over 70% of them singletons. The material sequenced was PBMCs or T cells enriched from blood (not recorded which). The receptors stem from a man in his thirties or forties who had recovered from COVID-19. The CDR3 runs from the conserved cysteine through the conserved F or W. Fields, in order: V gene, D gene, clone size, J gene, CDR3 protein, CDR3 DNA. D genes are given only for firm matches. The size of a clone is reported for some rows only, either as once, few or many, or as a class for expanded clones.

>TRBV25-1|NA|NA|TRBJ1-3
CASRPRNRNSGNTIYF
TGTGCCAGCAGACCTCGGAACAGGAACTCTGGAAACACCATATATTTT
>TRBV2|NA|NA|TRBJ1-2
CARKDGRGDGYTF
TGTGCCAGAAAGGACGGGAGAGGGGATGGCTACACCTTC
>TRBV19|NA|NA|TRBJ2-7
CASSSGTSQLGGEQYF
TGTGCCAGTAGTTCGGGGACAAGTCAGTTAGGAGGCGAGCAGTACTTC
>TRBV6-5|NA|NA|TRBJ1-2
CASSSGGTNYGYTF
TGTGCCAGCAGTTCAGGCGGGACGAACTATGGCTACACCTTC
>TRBV3-1/TRBV3-2|TRBD1|NA|TRBJ1-2
CASSQQDRYGYTF
TGTGCCAGCAGCCAACAGGACAGGTATGGCTACACCTTC
>TRBV30|TRBD2|NA|TRBJ2-7
CAIGLAGSYEQYF
TGTGCTATCGGACTAGCGGGGAGCTACGAGCAGTACTTC
>TRBV10-3|TRBD1|NA|TRBJ1-4
CATKDRINEKLFF
TGTGCCACGAAGGACAGGATTAATGAAAAACTGTTTTTT
>TRBV18|NA|NA|TRBJ1-3
CASSPPNSRSGNTIYF
TGTGCCAGCTCACCACCAAACAGCCGCTCTGGAAACACCATATATTTT
>TRBV7-2|NA|NA|TRBJ1-6
CASSLVPNNSPLHF
TGTGCCAGCAGCTTAGTCCCTAATAATTCACCCCTCCACTTT
>TRBV7-8|NA|NA|TRBJ1-2
CASSLFGVRDYGYTF
TGTGCCAGCAGCTTATTCGGAGTACGAGACTATGGCTACACCTTC
>TRBV19|NA|NA|TRBJ2-1
CASSTKRGEQFF
TGTGCCAGTAGTACGAAGCGAGGTGAGCAGTTCTTC
>TRBV18|TRBD1|NA|TRBJ1-4
CASSTRDSPEKLFF
TGTGCCAGCTCGACCCGGGACAGCCCAGAAAAACTGTTTTTT
>TRBV6-6|TRBD1|NA|TRBJ1-5
CASSYEGAAGQPQHF
TGTGCCAGCAGTTACGAGGGGGCAGCGGGTCAGCCCCAGCATTTT
>TRBV10-3|NA|NA|TRBJ2-3
CAISVGGDSTDTQYF
TGTGCCATCAGTGTGGGCGGGGACAGCACAGATACGCAGTATTTT
>TRBV15|TRBD1|once|TRBJ1-6
CATSFHRGLNSPLHF
TGTGCCACCAGCTTTCACAGGGGGCTTAATTCACCCCTCCACTTT
>TRBV5-1|TRBD1|NA|TRBJ2-7
CASSDRTGVGEQYF
TGCGCCAGCAGCGACAGGACAGGGGTGGGCGAGCAGTACTTC
>TRBV5-1|TRBD1|NA|TRBJ2-3
CASSLAGGEADTQYF
TGCGCCAGCAGCTTGGCAGGGGGCGAGGCAGATACGCAGTATTTT
>TRBV5-1|NA|NA|TRBJ1-3
CASSLREAGKRNTIYF
TGCGCCAGCAGCTTGCGGGAGGCAGGCAAGAGAAACACCATATATTTT
>TRBV7-3|NA|NA|TRBJ2-3
CASSLSRGDTQYF
TGTGCCAGCAGCTTAAGCAGGGGAGATACGCAGTATTTT
>TRBV28|TRBD1|NA|TRBJ1-2
CASLKRQGDYGYTF
TGTGCCAGTCTTAAAAGACAGGGGGACTATGGCTACACCTTC
>TRBV5-6|TRBD1|NA|TRBJ2-1
CASSWDRGSYNEQFF
TGTGCCAGCAGCTGGGACAGGGGTTCCTACAATGAGCAGTTCTTC
>TRBV30|TRBD2|NA|TRBJ2-3
CAWSGLAGGLSTDTQYF
TGTGCCTGGAGTGGACTAGCGGGGGGATTGAGCACAGATACGCAGTATTTT
>TRBV15|NA|NA|TRBJ2-5
CATSSMASLGGRTQYF
TGTGCCACCAGCAGTATGGCTAGTTTGGGAGGTAGGACCCAGTACTTC
>TRBV15|NA|NA|TRBJ1-4
CATSRGQTNEKLFF
TGTGCCACCAGCAGAGGTCAAACTAATGAAAAACTGTTTTTT
>TRBV7-9|NA|NA|TRBJ2-3
CASSLEWGTHSTDTQYF
TGTGCCAGCAGCTTAGAATGGGGGACTCATAGCACAGATACGCAGTATTTT
>TRBV6-5|NA|NA|TRBJ2-7
CASSSLDSFEQYF
TGTGCCAGCAGTTCCTTGGACAGTTTTGAGCAGTACTTC
>TRBV13|NA|NA|TRBJ1-1
CASSLFRDTEAFF
TGTGCCAGCAGCTTGTTCAGGGACACTGAAGCTTTCTTT
>TRBV29-1|TRBD1|NA|TRBJ2-2
CSVGQGFAGELFF
TGCAGCGTAGGACAGGGGTTTGCCGGGGAGCTGTTTTTT
>TRBV15|TRBD2|NA|TRBJ2-7
CATSPSMGLAGYEQYF
TGTGCCACCAGCCCTTCGATGGGCCTAGCGGGTTACGAGCAGTACTTC
>TRBV7-8|NA|NA|TRBJ1-6
CASSPVGPRSPLHF
TGTGCCAGCAGTCCTGTGGGCCCTCGTTCACCCCTCCACTTT
>TRBV6-5|TRBD1|NA|TRBJ1-2
CASSLDRGNYGYTF
TGTGCCAGCAGCCTCGACAGGGGGAACTATGGCTACACCTTC
>TRBV19|TRBD1|NA|TRBJ1-1
CASSIGQGRMAFF
TGTGCCAGTAGTATAGGACAGGGGAGAATGGCTTTCTTT
>TRBV10-1|TRBD1|NA|TRBJ1-6
CASNKNGQGKSVGNSPLHF
TGCGCCAGCAACAAAAATGGACAGGGGAAAAGTGTGGGTAATTCACCCCTCCACTTT
>TRBV9|NA|NA|TRBJ1-6
CASSGRPNGPLHF
TGTGCCAGCAGCGGCAGGCCGAATGGCCCCCTCCACTTT
>TRBV3-1/TRBV3-2|NA|NA|TRBJ2-1
CASSQGGEQFF
TGTGCCAGCAGCCAAGGGGGCGAGCAGTTCTTC
>TRBV11-3|NA|NA|TRBJ2-7
CASSLAAGAGPYEQYF
TGTGCCAGCAGCTTAGCCGCGGGGGCAGGCCCCTACGAGCAGTACTTC
>TRBV5-6|TRBD1|NA|TRBJ2-7
CASSFGTVTYEQYF
TGTGCCAGCAGCTTCGGGACAGTAACCTACGAGCAGTACTTC
>TRBV2|NA|NA|TRBJ2-3
CASRRQAQRKNTQYF
TGTGCCAGCCGCCGACAGGCCCAACGCAAAAATACGCAGTATTTT
>TRBV2|NA|NA|TRBJ1-6
CASSDQGSGSSPLHF
TGTGCCAGCAGTGACCAGGGCAGTGGTAGCTCACCCCTCCACTTT
>TRBV2|TRBD1|NA|TRBJ2-7
CASSELGTAQYEQYF
TGTGCCAGCAGTGAATTGGGGACAGCACAGTACGAGCAGTACTTC
>TRBV2|TRBD1|NA|TRBJ1-3
CASRGGQGRGNTIYF
TGTGCCAGCAGGGGGGGACAGGGGAGAGGAAACACCATATATTTT
>TRBV4-2|TRBD2|NA|TRBJ2-2
CASSPVSSGLDGELFF
TGTGCCAGCAGCCCAGTATCTAGCGGGTTGGACGGGGAGCTGTTTTTT
>TRBV4-2|TRBD1|NA|TRBJ1-5
CASSQHSGGSQPQHF
TGTGCCAGCAGCCAACACTCAGGGGGCTCTCAGCCCCAGCATTTT
>TRBV2|TRBD2|NA|TRBJ2-7
CASSGRGSYEQYF
TGTGCCAGCAGTGGGCGGGGGTCCTACGAGCAGTACTTC
>TRBV30|NA|NA|TRBJ2-2
CAWSPPRGKPGELFF
TGTGCCTGGAGTCCTCCTAGGGGGAAACCCGGGGAGCTGTTTTTT
>TRBV27|NA|NA|TRBJ1-2
CASSLSGSGMGGYTF
TGTGCCAGCAGTTTATCCGGCTCAGGGATGGGGGGCTACACCTTC
>TRBV4-2|NA|NA|TRBJ2-3
CASSHSGTDTQYF
TGTGCCAGCAGCCACTCAGGGACAGATACGCAGTATTTT
>TRBV11-1|TRBD2|NA|TRBJ2-3
CASSLRLAGGSDTQYF
TGTGCCAGCAGCCTCCGACTAGCGGGGGGGTCAGATACGCAGTATTTT
>TRBV9|NA|NA|TRBJ1-6
CASSVEGLGNSPLHF
TGTGCCAGCAGCGTAGAGGGACTGGGTAATTCACCCCTCCACTTT
>TRBV27|NA|NA|TRBJ1-2
CASSPSPGNYGYTF
TGTGCCAGCAGTCCCAGCCCAGGGAACTATGGCTACACCTTC
>TRBV5-1|TRBD1|once|TRBJ1-6
CASSLETGGVNSPLHF
TGCGCCAGCAGCTTGGAGACAGGGGGAGTTAATTCACCCCTCCACTTT
>TRBV19|TRBD1|once|TRBJ2-6
CASNPGTGVSGANVLTF
TGTGCCAGTAATCCCGGGACAGGGGTTTCCGGGGCCAACGTCCTGACTTTC